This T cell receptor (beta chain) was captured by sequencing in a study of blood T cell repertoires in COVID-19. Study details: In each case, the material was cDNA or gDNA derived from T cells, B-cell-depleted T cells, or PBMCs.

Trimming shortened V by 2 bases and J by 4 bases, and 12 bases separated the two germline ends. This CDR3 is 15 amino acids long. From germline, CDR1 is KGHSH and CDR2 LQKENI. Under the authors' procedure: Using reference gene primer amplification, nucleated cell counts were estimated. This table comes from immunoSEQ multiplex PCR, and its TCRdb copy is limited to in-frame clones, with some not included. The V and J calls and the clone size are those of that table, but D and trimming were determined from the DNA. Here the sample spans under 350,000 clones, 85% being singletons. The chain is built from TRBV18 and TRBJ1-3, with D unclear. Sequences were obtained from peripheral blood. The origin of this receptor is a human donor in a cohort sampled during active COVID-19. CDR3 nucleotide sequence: TGTGCCAGCTCACCAGACATCTTGACAGGAAACACCATATATTTT. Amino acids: CASSPDILTGNTIYF.